This TCR beta chain was sequenced in a study of blood T cell repertoires in COVID-19. The CDR3 extends over 16 amino acids. V was clipped by 1 base and J by 0 bases, with 11 bases between them. CDR1 and CDR2 from the germline V gene are SEHNR and FQNEAQ (reference sequence). Method: immunoSEQ multiplex PCR; TCRdb's copy keeps in-frame clones and lacks some. The sample includes approximately 160,000 clones, about 83% of them seen just once. Sequencing was carried out using peripheral blood. The chain combines TRBV7-9 with TRBJ2-3; D unclear. The sequence derives from a man between 65 and 85 years old who had recovered from COVID-19. CDR3 DNA: TGTGCCAGCAGCTTAGGTGTGTCTAAGAGCACAGATACGCAGTATTTT. This encodes CASSLGVSKSTDTQYF. Full variable domain (rest looked up from reference TRBV7-9 and TRBJ2-3): DTGVSQNPRHKITKRGQNVTFRCDPISEHNRLYWYRQTLGQGPEFLTYFQNEAQLEKSRLLSDRFSAERPKGSFSTLEIQRTEQGDSAMYLCASSLGVSKSTDTQYFGPGTRLTVL.